This T cell receptor (beta chain) was observed in a study of T cell responses to AZD1222 COVID-19 vaccine. Between the trimmed V and J ends, which lost 2 bases and 1 base, there was a span of 14 bases. CDR1 is ENHRY and CDR2 is SYGVKD in the germline V gene. The CDR3 extends over 17 amino acids. Study-level results: Among the donors, most were white British and more were female, and clonal diversity was possibly underestimated.

In regard to this clone: Its antigen is currently unknown.

Profiled with immunoSEQ multiplex PCR; TCRdb holds only in-frame clones, not every one. The sample lists 70,000 or so clones; around nine tenths were seen once. The chain links TRBV10-3 to TRBJ2-2; D is tentatively TRBD1 or TRBD2 (5 bases each). The specimen comprised peripheral blood, sampled on day 0 of AZD1222 vaccination. The TCR originated in an adult in good health. The chain's CDR3 is CAISETTGTVNTGELFF. The CDR3 nucleotides read TGTGCCATCAGTGAGACGACCGGGACGGTGAACACCGGGGAGCTGTTTTTT.